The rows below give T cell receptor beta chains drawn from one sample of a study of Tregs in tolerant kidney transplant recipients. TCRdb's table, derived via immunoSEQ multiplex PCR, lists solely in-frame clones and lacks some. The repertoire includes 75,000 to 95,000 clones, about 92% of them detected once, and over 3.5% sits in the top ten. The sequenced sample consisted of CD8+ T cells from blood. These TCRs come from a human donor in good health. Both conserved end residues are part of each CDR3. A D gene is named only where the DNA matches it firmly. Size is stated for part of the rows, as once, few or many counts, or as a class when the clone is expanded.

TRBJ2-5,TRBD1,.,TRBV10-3,TGTGCCATCAGTACGACAGGGGCAGAGACCCAGTACTTC,CAISTTGAETQYF
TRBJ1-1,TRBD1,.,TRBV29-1,TGCAGCGTTGAACCCCCGACAGGGAAGGGCACTGAAGCTTTCTTT,CSVEPPTGKGTEAFF
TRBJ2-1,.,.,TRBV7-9,TGTGCCAGCAGCTTAAGCGGGAATGAGCAGTTCTTC,CASSLSGNEQFF
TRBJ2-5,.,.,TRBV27,TGTGCCAGCAGCCCATCCGGGGAAGGGTACCAAGAGACCCAGTACTTC,CASSPSGEGYQETQYF
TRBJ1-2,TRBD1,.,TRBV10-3,TGTGCCATCAACTCGGGACAGGGGAACTATGGCTACACCTTC,CAINSGQGNYGYTF
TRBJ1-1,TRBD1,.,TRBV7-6,TGTGCCAGCAGCCGAATCCCAGGGGGCACTGAAGCTTTCTTT,CASSRIPGGTEAFF
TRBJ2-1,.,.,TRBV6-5,TGTGCCAGCAGTTACAGCTCCAATGAGCAGTTCTTC,CASSYSSNEQFF
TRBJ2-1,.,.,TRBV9,TGTGCCAGCAGCGTAGGAGCGGGTGGTGAGCAGTTCTTC,CASSVGAGGEQFF
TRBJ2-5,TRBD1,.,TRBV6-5,TGTGCCAGCAGTACCGGACAGGGACTTAGAGAGACCCAGTACTTC,CASSTGQGLRETQYF
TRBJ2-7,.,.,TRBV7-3,TGTGCCACCACCCCCGCCAAGTACGAGCAGTACTTC,CATTPAKYEQYF
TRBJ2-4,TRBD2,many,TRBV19,TGTGCCAGTAGTATCCTAGCGGGAGGGCCGGACATTCAGTACTTC,CASSILAGGPDIQYF
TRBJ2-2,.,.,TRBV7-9,TGTGCCAGCAGTTACCTCCTCTACAGGGTGGGCACCGGGGAGCTGTTTTTT,CASSYLLYRVGTGELFF
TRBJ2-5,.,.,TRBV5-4,TGTGCCAGCAGCTTGGCCGTGGGCAGGGGTGCCCAAGAGACCCAGTACTTC,CASSLAVGRGAQETQYF
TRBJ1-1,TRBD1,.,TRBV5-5,TGTGCCAGCAGCTTGAGTAGGGGGCAAGGCACTGAAGCTTTCTTT,CASSLSRGQGTEAFF
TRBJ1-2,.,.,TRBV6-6,TGTGCCAGCAGTTACCCGAGGGGCATGGCTGGCTACACCTTC,CASSYPRGMAGYTF
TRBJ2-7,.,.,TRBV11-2,TGTGCCAGCAGCTTAGTGGGGGGTGTGGCCGACGAGCAGTACTTC,CASSLVGGVADEQYF
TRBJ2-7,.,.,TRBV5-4,TGTGCCAGCAGCTTCGAACCCACCGGCGAGCAGTACTTC,CASSFEPTGEQYF
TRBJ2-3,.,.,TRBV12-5,TGTGCTAGTTTGTTGGTGCTAGGGGGGGGCCCCGATACGCAGTATTTT,CASLLVLGGGPDTQYF
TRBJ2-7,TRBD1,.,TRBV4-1,TGCGCCAGCAGCCAAGGGGACAGACCCTACGAGCAGTACTTC,CASSQGDRPYEQYF
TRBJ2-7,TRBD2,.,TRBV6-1,TGTGCCAGCCAGGATGTGGCTAGCGGGTCCTACGAGCAGTACTTC,CASQDVASGSYEQYF
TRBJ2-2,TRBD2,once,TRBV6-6,TGTGCCGTCCGACTAGCGGGAGTCACCGGGGAGCTGTTTTTT,CAVRLAGVTGELFF
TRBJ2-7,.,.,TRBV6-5,TGTGCCAGCAGTTACTCGCGTTCGTACGAGCAGTACTTC,CASSYSRSYEQYF
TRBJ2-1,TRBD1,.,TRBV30,TGTGCCTGGAGTGTACGAGAATGGGACAGCAATGAGCAGTTCTTC,CAWSVREWDSNEQFF
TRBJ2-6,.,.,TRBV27,TGTGCCAGCAGTTTAGGGGCAGGGTCCGGGGCCAACGTCCTGACTTTC,CASSLGAGSGANVLTF
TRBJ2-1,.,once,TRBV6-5,TGTGCCAGCAGTTACTCGTACTATGGGGCAAAGGGTGAGCAGTTCTTC,CASSYSYYGAKGEQFF
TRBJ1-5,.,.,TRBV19,TGTGCCAGTGGATCACATCAGCCCCAGCATTTT,CASGSHQPQHF
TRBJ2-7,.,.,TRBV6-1,TGTGCCAGCAGCGGATATGGCAGGGAACCCTACGAGCAGTACTTC,CASSGYGREPYEQYF
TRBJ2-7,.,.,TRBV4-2,TGTGCCAGCAGCCCCGGATCCCCGCAGGGCGAGCAGTACTTC,CASSPGSPQGEQYF
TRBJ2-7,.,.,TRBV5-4,TGTGCCAGCAGCACCAGCGGGCCAATGGGCGAGCAGTACTTC,CASSTSGPMGEQYF
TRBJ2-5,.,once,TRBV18,TGTGCCAGCTCACCGGAGGACATTCCCCAAGAGACCCAGTACTTC,CASSPEDIPQETQYF
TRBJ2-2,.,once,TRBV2,TGTGCCAGCTGCCGGACAGAAAACACCGGGGAGCTGTTTTTT,CASCRTENTGELFF
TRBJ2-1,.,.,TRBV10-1,TGCGCCAGCAGGGGCCAAGGGGGTGAGCAGTTCTTC,CASRGQGGEQFF
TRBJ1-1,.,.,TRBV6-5,TGTGCCAGCAGTTACGGGACGGACACTGAAGCTTTCTTT,CASSYGTDTEAFF
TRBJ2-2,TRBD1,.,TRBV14,TGTGCCAGCAGCCAAGTCGGGAATGACAGGGTCACCGGGGAGCTGTTTTTT,CASSQVGNDRVTGELFF
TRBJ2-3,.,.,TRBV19,TGTGCCAGTAACCAACACAACACAGATACGCAGTATTTT,CASNQHNTDTQYF
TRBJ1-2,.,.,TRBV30,TGTGCCTGGAGTGTACTCTGGCTGGGCGGCTACACCTTC,CAWSVLWLGGYTF
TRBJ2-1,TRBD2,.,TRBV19,TGTGCCAGTAGTTGGGGTAGCGGGAGGGGTAATGAGCAGTTCTTC,CASSWGSGRGNEQFF
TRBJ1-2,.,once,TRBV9,TGTGCCAGCAGGGGGGGAGATTCTGGCTATGGCTACACCTTC,CASRGGDSGYGYTF
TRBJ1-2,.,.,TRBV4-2,TGTGCCAGCAGCCCGGGGACGGGCGTCCCAGATTTC,CASSPGTGVPDF
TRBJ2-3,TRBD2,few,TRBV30,TGTGCCTGGAGTGTAACGGGGGGGCGAGATACGCAGTATTTT,CAWSVTGGRDTQYF
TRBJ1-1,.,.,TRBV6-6,TGTGCCAGCAGTTACTCGAAAAAGCGGCTCGAGATCGGAGCTTTCTTT,CASSYSKKRLEIGAFF
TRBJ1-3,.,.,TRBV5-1,TGCGCCAGCAGCTCGCGGGCAGGCTCTCTCTCGGCAAGGAACACCATATATTTT,CASSSRAGSLSARNTIYF